Given below is one T cell receptor (beta chain) in context. Antigen: not known. These data come from a study of Tregs in tolerant kidney transplant recipients. Study-wide findings and caveats: Expanding Tregs on activated donor B cells appeared to best identify donor-specific TCRbeta clones.

In germline, CDR1 is SGDLS, CDR2 YYNGEE. The CDR3 length is 15 residues. V gave up 3 bases and J gave up 4 bases; unmatched junction bases: 5. Using immunoSEQ multiplex PCR, the repertoire was profiled, and TCRdb retains in-frame clones only, with some absent. The repertoire holds about 110,000 clones, nearly 90% seen once, with approximately 0.35% in the top ten. This chain joins TRBV9 and TRBJ1-2; TRBD1 agrees at 11 bases. This specimen was CD4+ T cells from blood, taken before the transplant. This clonotype originated in a human donor who received a combined kidney and bone marrow transplant. CDR3 amino acids: CASSAYGTGGYGYTF. DNA of the CDR3: TGTGCCAGCAGCGCTTACGGGACAGGGGGCTATGGCTACACCTTC. Using reference TRBV9 and TRBJ1-2 for the parts outside the CDR3, the full variable domain is DSGVTQTPKHLITATGQRVTLRCSPRSGDLSVYWYQQSLDQGLQFLIQYYNGEERAKGNILERFSAQQFPDLHSELNLSSLELGDSALYFCASSAYGTGGYGYTFGSGTRLTVV.